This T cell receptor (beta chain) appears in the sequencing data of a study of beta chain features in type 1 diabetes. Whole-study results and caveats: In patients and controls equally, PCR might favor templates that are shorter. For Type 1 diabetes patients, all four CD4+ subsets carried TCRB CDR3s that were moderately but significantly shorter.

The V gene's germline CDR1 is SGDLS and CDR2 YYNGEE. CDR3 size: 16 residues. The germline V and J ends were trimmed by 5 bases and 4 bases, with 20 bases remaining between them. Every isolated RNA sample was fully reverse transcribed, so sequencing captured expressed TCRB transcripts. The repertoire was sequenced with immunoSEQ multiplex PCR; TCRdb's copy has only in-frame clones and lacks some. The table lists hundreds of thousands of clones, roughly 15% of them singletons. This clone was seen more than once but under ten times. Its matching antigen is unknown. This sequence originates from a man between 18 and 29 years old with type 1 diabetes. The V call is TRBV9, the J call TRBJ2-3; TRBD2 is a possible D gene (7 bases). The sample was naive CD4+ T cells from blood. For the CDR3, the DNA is TGTGCCAGCAGTGGTGAGACGGGGGGCCCCCCAGATACGCAGTATTTT. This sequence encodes CASSGETGGPPDTQYF.